This T cell receptor (beta chain) was profiled in a study of cytomegalovirus exposure and HLA in healthy donors. At the level of the study: Earlier findings included 100 million to 130 million unique TCR beta sequences obtained from 150 million to 200 million T cells. Early released data comprised tens of millions of unique TCRs from HLA-typed donors.

For this clone: Its specificity is unknown.

The PCR made use of 60 Vbeta and 13 Jbeta primers. Sequenced by immunoSEQ multiplex PCR; TCRdb stores in-frame clones only, minus some. This table holds 100,000 or so clones, under 85% found once. Whole-study findings and limits: Most of the TCR beta V segments (in an earlier analysis) were productive either about 90% or about 30% of the time. For most TCR sequences rarity was the rule, although some public TCRs occurred in many donors.

The V and J ends lost 5 bases and 4 bases respectively, with 11 bases between them. The CDR3 is made up of 13 amino acids. Germline V CDR1 and CDR2: MNHEY, SVGAGI. Input material: PBMCs. The gene calls are TRBV6-5 and TRBJ1-2, with D perhaps matching TRBD1 (5 bases). The receptor was isolated from a man between 18 and 35 years old in good health and CMV-seronegative. CDR3 sequence: CASSLSGGYGYTF. CDR3 bases: TGTGCCAGCAGTCTCTCGGGGGGCTATGGCTACACCTTC.